A single sample is the source of the 5 T cell receptor beta chains below, sequenced in a study of CD8+CD57+ T cells in acquired aplastic anemia. Genomic DNA was employed as the template in profiling TCR beta VDJ and CDR3. MiXCR, applied by TCRdb to the reads, yields one record per CDR3 protein. The repertoire holds 250,000 to 350,000 distinct CDR3 sequences, with around three fifths as singletons. Sequenced: sorted CD4+, CD8+, or CD8+CD57+ T cells (not recorded which) from PBMCs. The receptors were gathered from a human donor with severe aplastic anemia or a healthy control (not recorded which).

There are a few counts of this clonotype. This rearrangement joins TRBV20-1 to TRBJ2-1, with D possibly matching TRBD1 (6 bases). The CDR3 has 13 residues. V lost 5 bases to trimming and J lost 8 bases, with 16 bases between them. Germline V gene sequence: CDR1 DFQATT, CDR2 SNEGSKA (reference sequence). The CDR3 region is CSAVAGARDEQFF. The DNA of the CDR3 is TGCAGTGCTGTGGCAGGGGCGCGCGATGAGCAGTTCTTC.

The table lists this clonotype with many counts. V and J are TRBV20-1 and TRBJ1-5, with TRBD1 as a possible D gene (6 bases). Trimming took 3 bases from V and 6 from J, leaving 24 bases between them. In germline, CDR1 is DFQATT, CDR2 SNEGSKA (reference sequence). The CDR3 extends over 17 amino acids. CDR3 sequence reads: CSASSPEVVGGGQPQHF. In DNA form, the CDR3 reads TGCAGTGCTAGCAGCCCCGAAGTCGTGGGGGGCGGTCAGCCCCAGCATTTT.

This chain links TRBV2 with TRBJ1-4; tentatively, D is TRBD1 (6 bases). V was shortened by 8 bases and J by 4 bases, with 14 bases between the two germline ends. The CDR3 spans 14 residues. CDR1 and CDR2 from the germline V gene are SNHLY and FYNNEI. In nucleotides, the CDR3 is TGTGCCAGCTCCGGGGGGGACAATAATGAAAAACTGTTTTTT. Its translation: CASSGGDNNEKLFF.

Notes on this clonotype: It is likely a read error, because the conserved phenylalanine at the end of the CDR3 is missing. CDR3: CASSLASRPDLGTQYS. CDR3 sequence (DNA): TGTGCCAGCAGCTTAGCGAGTAGGCCGGACCTGGGTACGCAGTATTCT. The chain joins TRBV7-8 to TRBJ2-3, with D unresolved. Trimming shortened V by 0 bases and J by 8 bases, and 18 bases separated the two germline ends. There are 16 residues in the CDR3. The germline V gene encodes CDR1 SGHVS and CDR2 FQNEAQ.

This clonotype has ten or more counts. V and J are TRBV7-9 and TRBJ1-5, with a weak D call TRBD1 (6 bases). V lost 5 bases and J lost 2, with 16 bases in between. This CDR3 region has 16 residues. Germline CDR1 reads SEHNR; CDR2 reads FQNEAQ (reference sequence). The CDR3 nucleotides read TGTGCCAGCAGCGCAGACGGGGGGGGCGGCAATCAGCCCCAGCATTTT. Its protein product is CASSADGGGGNQPQHF.